These 25 T cell receptor beta chains originate from one sample sequenced in a study of T cell responses to AZD1222 COVID-19 vaccine. Profiled with immunoSEQ multiplex PCR; TCRdb holds only in-frame clones, not every one. The profile shows tens of thousands of clones, around 73% of them singletons. Sequences were derived from peripheral blood, sampled on day 0 of AZD1222 vaccination. The receptors derive from an adult in good health.

The rearrangement links TRBV2 to TRBJ1-5; possibly TRBD1 for D (6 bases). Trimming removed 5 bases from V and 0 bases from J, with 11 bases in between. Germline CDR1 SNHLY, CDR2 FYNNEI. CDR3 length: 15 amino acids. In DNA, the CDR3 is TGTGCCAGCAGTATCGGACAGAATAGCAATCAGCCCCAGCATTTT. It yields the protein CASSIGQNSNQPQHF.

The count of this clone is one. The rearrangement links TRBV19 to TRBJ1-2, with TRBD1 identical over 7 bases. V lost 8 bases to trimming and J lost 4 bases; unmatched junction nucleotides: 7. The CDR3 contains 13 residues. Germline lookup yields CDR1 LNHDA and CDR2 SQIVND (reference sequence). Here the CDR3 DNA reads TGTGCCAGTTCGGACAGGTTGAGCTATGGCTACACCTTC. Protein sequence: CASSDRLSYGYTF.

V is TRBV9 and J is TRBJ2-2, with 8 bases matching TRBD2. The ends lost 1 base at V and 4 bases at J; junction bases unmatched: 6. CDR3 length equals 16 residues. Germline V gene data show CDR1 as SGDLS and CDR2 as YYNGEE. The CDR3 is CASSVLQAGVTGELFF. CDR3 in DNA: TGTGCCAGCAGCGTATTACAAGCGGGAGTCACCGGGGAGCTGTTTTTT.

J is TRBJ2-1 and V is TRBV5-1; 9 bases align to TRBD2. Germline CDR1 SGHRS, CDR2 YFSETQ. V gave up 4 bases and J gave up 4 bases; unmatched junction bases: 3. This CDR3 has 14 residues. CDR3 sequence: CASSPSGMYNEQFF. In DNA form, the CDR3 reads TGCGCCAGCAGCCCTAGCGGGATGTACAATGAGCAGTTCTTC. Variable domain in full (rest from reference TRBV5-1 and TRBJ2-1): KAGVTQTPRYLIKTRGQQVTLSCSPISGHRSVSWYQQTPGQGLQFLFEYFSETQRNKGNFPGRFSGRQFSNSRSEMNVSTLELGDSALYLCASSPSGMYNEQFFGPGTRLTVL.

The gene calls are TRBV9 and TRBJ1-6, with D tentatively TRBD1 (5 bases). CDR1 and CDR2 (germline): SGDLS, YYNGEE. The V and J ends lost 0 bases and 10 bases respectively, with 17 bases between them. The CDR3 runs 16 residues. The CDR3 DNA sequence: TGTGCCAGCAGCGTAGGGGGCACGGTCCAAGGCTCACCCCTCCACTTT. This sequence encodes CASSVGGTVQGSPLHF.

This chain uses TRBV27 with TRBJ1-2; 7 bases match TRBD1. CDR1 and CDR2 from the germline V gene are MNHEY and SMNVEV (reference sequence). This CDR3 spans 13 amino acids. Germline trimming cut 7 bases from V and 2 bases from J; bases unmatched to any gene: 4. CDR3 protein: CASTQTGNYGYTF. In nucleotides, the CDR3 is TGTGCCAGCACCCAGACAGGGAACTATGGCTACACCTTC.

The V and J genes are TRBV29-1 and TRBJ1-2; 8 nucleotides agree with TRBD1. V shed 5 bases and J 4 bases; nucleotides not matched to a gene: 9. The CDR3 extends over 14 amino acids. CDR1 and CDR2 (germline): SQVTM, ANQGSEA. CDR3 sequence (DNA): TGCAGCGTTATGACTACAGGGGGTGGCTATGGCTACACCTTC. Translated, it gives CSVMTTGGGYGYTF.

The CDR3 region is CASSFDGRYTEAFF. The CDR3 bases are TGTGCCAGCAGTTTCGACGGACGGTACACTGAAGCTTTCTTT. The chain recombines TRBV27 with TRBJ1-1; unclear D gene. The length of the CDR3 is 14 residues. V dropped 3 bases and J dropped 3 bases, with 11 bases sitting between them. Germline V lookup: CDR1 MNHEY, CDR2 SMNVEV (reference sequence).

A remark on this clone: Other DNA sequences in this sample translate to the same CDR3. The chain combines TRBV2 with TRBJ2-7; a weak D match, TRBD2 (5 bases). The CDR3 extends over 11 amino acids. V was cut by 6 bases and J by 2 bases, with 5 bases left in between. The germline CDR1 and CDR2 sequences are SNHLY and FYNNEI. The DNA of the CDR3 is TGTGCCAGCAGCGGGGCCTACGAGCAGTACTTC. It encodes CASSGAYEQYF.

CDR3 bases: TGTGCCAGCAGCCAATTTCTGACTAGTGGGCAGTTCTTC. Encoded protein: CASSQFLTSGQFF. The chain is built from TRBV3-1 (or the pseudogene TRBV3-2) and TRBJ2-1; D may be TRBD2 (6 bases). V was cut by 2 bases and J by 12 bases, with 14 bases left in between. This CDR3 is built from 13 residues. Germline V gene lookup returns CDR1 LGHDT and CDR2 YNNKEL (reference sequence).

CDR3: CASSPGQGYYNEQFF. CDR3 nucleotides: TGTGCCAGCTCTCCGGGACAGGGGTACTACAATGAGCAGTTCTTC. The genes are TRBV18 and TRBJ2-1; 10 nucleotides line up with TRBD1. The germline CDR1 and CDR2 sequences are KGHSH and LQKENI. V was clipped by 6 bases and J by 3 bases; unmatched bases: 5. The CDR3 loop spans 15 amino acids.

The V and J genes are TRBV13 and TRBJ2-2; 10 bases align to TRBD2. The germline V gene has CDR1 PRHDT and CDR2 FYEKMQ (reference sequence). The CDR3 runs to 15 residues. The V segment lost 5 bases and the J segment 8 bases; nucleotides outside the gene matches: 8. In nucleotides, the CDR3 is TGTGCCAGCAGCCCCCCCGCTAGCGGGAGTGGGGAGCTGTTTTTT. This encodes CASSPPASGSGELFF.

V is TRBV10-3 and J is TRBJ1-3; D is unclear. The germline V gene encodes CDR1 ENHRY and CDR2 SYGVKD. This CDR3 has 15 amino acids. Trimming shortened V by 10 bases and J by 1 base, and 17 bases separated the two germline ends. CDR3 bases: TGTGCCACCCGGTATACGACTGATTCTGGAAACACCATATATTTT. Protein sequence: CATRYTTDSGNTIYF.

The chain is built from TRBV7-9 and TRBJ1-5; D is uncertain. Germline V gives CDR1 SEHNR, CDR2 FQNEAQ (reference sequence). CDR3 size: 17 residues. Trimming pared 4 bases from V and 1 base from J, leaving 17 bases between. CDR3 sequence (DNA): TGTGCCAGCAGCTCCGGGAAACCTTTATTCAGCAATCAGCCCCAGCATTTT. Amino acids: CASSSGKPLFSNQPQHF.

V is TRBV5-1 and J is TRBJ2-2; D is unclear. The length of the CDR3 is 15 residues. CDR1 and CDR2 from the germline V gene are SGHRS and YFSETQ. Trimming stripped 1 base from V and 0 bases from J, with 7 bases between. This CDR3 is CASSLQRANTGELFF. As DNA, the CDR3 is TGCGCCAGCAGCTTGCAACGGGCGAACACCGGGGAGCTGTTTTTT.

This chain joins TRBV25-1 and TRBJ1-3; D is unresolved. The CDR3 consists of 16 residues. V shed 7 bases and J shed 3 bases, with 19 bases lying between them. Germline values: CDR1 MGHDK, CDR2 SYGVNS. The CDR3 is CASNFESSGGGNTIYF. The DNA for the CDR3 is TGTGCCAGCAACTTCGAATCATCAGGAGGTGGAAACACCATATATTTT.

This clone came up a few times. The rearrangement joins TRBV5-1 to TRBJ2-1; the match to TRBD2 covers 8 bases. J gave up 2 bases and V 7 bases, and 5 bases lay outside the gene matches. The CDR3 has 14 amino acids. CDR1 SGHRS and CDR2 YFSETQ come from the germline V gene. DNA for the CDR3: TGCGCCAGCGCCACTAGCGGAGCCTACAATGAGCAGTTCTTC. This sequence encodes CASATSGAYNEQFF.

The chain couples TRBV5-1 to TRBJ2-1; the D gene is possibly TRBD2 (6 bases). The V and J ends lost 0 bases and 6 bases respectively, with 10 bases between them. Germline CDR1 SGHRS, CDR2 YFSETQ. The CDR3 runs 14 residues. The CDR3 reads CASSLAMGGNEQFF. CDR3 DNA: TGCGCCAGCAGCTTGGCTATGGGGGGCAATGAGCAGTTCTTC.

The rearrangement uses TRBV18 and TRBJ2-2; D remains ambiguous. The CDR3 loop spans 12 amino acids. The germline V gene has CDR1 KGHSH and CDR2 LQKENI. V gave up 3 bases and J gave up 4 bases, with 3 bases separating them. CDR3 region: CASSPFTGELFF. The CDR3 coding sequence is TGTGCCAGCTCACCCTTCACCGGGGAGCTGTTTTTT.

The chain combines TRBV2 with TRBJ1-5, with D hard to call. V was clipped by 3 bases and J by 7 bases, with 10 bases between them. The CDR3 loop spans 13 amino acids. Germline-derived CDR1 and CDR2 are SNHLY and FYNNEI. This CDR3 reads CASSEASNQPQHF. CDR3 nucleotides: TGTGCCAGCAGTGAGGCCTCGAACCAGCCCCAGCATTTT. Drawing the rest from reference TRBV2 and TRBJ1-5, the complete variable domain is EPEVTQTPSHQVTQMGQEVILRCVPISNHLYFYWYRQILGQKVEFLVSFYNNEISEKSEIFDDQFSVERPDGSNFTLKIRSTKLEDSAMYFCASSEASNQPQHFGDGTRLSIL.

This chain uses TRBV19 with TRBJ2-1, with 8 nucleotides matching TRBD1. CDR3 length equals 14 residues. V shed 2 bases, J shed 6 bases, and the junction held 3 bases outside the gene matches. Germline-derived CDR1 and CDR2 are LNHDA and SQIVND (reference sequence). The CDR3 loop reads CASSISTGGNEQFF. In nucleotides, the CDR3 is TGTGCCAGTAGTATAAGTACAGGGGGCAATGAGCAGTTCTTC.

This rearrangement joins TRBV5-4 to TRBJ1-3; 8 bases fit TRBD1. CDR1 SGHNT and CDR2 YYREEE come from the germline V gene (reference sequence). The CDR3 is 16 residues long. Germline trimming cut 4 bases from V and 2 bases from J; bases unmatched to any gene: 8. The CDR3 sequence is CASSRRTGNTGNTIYF. The DNA of the CDR3 is TGTGCCAGCAGCCGCCGGACAGGGAATACTGGAAACACCATATATTTT.

The chain combines TRBV9 with TRBJ2-1; D remains ambiguous. Germline V gene sequence: CDR1 SGDLS, CDR2 YYNGEE. V lost 3 bases and J 4 bases, leaving 11 bases between the germline ends. The CDR3 runs to 14 residues. DNA for the CDR3: TGTGCCAGCAGCGCCTCAGGAAATTACAATGAGCAGTTCTTC. This encodes CASSASGNYNEQFF.

V usage is TRBV2 and J usage is TRBJ1-4; D unresolved. Trimming left V 6 bases short and J 5 bases short, with 16 bases between. CDR3 length: 15 residues. Germline assignment: CDR1 SNHLY and CDR2 FYNNEI. The chain's CDR3 is CASSLTSQPNEKLFF. In DNA form, the CDR3 reads TGTGCCAGCAGCCTCACATCACAACCGAATGAAAAACTGTTTTTT. The full variable domain, completed using reference TRBV2 and TRBJ1-4, is EPEVTQTPSHQVTQMGQEVILRCVPISNHLYFYWYRQILGQKVEFLVSFYNNEISEKSEIFDDQFSVERPDGSNFTLKIRSTKLEDSAMYFCASSLTSQPNEKLFFGSGTQLSVL.

This chain uses TRBV6-5 with TRBJ2-7; D is perhaps TRBD1 (5 bases). V was cut by 0 bases and J by 9 bases, with 15 bases left in between. In germline, CDR1 is MNHEY, CDR2 SVGAGI. The CDR3 consists of 14 residues. This chain's CDR3 is CASSYSTISGLQYF. As DNA, the CDR3 is TGTGCCAGCAGTTACTCGACAATCTCAGGGCTGCAGTACTTC.